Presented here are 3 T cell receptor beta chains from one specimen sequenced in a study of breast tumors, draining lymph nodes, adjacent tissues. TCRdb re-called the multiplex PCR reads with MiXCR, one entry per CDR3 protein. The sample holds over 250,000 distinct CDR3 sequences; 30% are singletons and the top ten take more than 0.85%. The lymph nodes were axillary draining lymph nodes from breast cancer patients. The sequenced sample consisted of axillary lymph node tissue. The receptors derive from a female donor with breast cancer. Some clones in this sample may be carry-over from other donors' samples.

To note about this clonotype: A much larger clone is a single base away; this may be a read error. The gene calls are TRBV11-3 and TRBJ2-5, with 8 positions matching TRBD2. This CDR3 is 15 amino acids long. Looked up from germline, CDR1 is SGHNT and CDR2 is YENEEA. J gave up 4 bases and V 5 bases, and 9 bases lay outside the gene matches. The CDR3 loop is CASSPDSGTTETQYF. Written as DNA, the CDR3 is TGTGCCAGCAGCCCAGATAGCGGGACCACAGAGACCCAGTACTTC.

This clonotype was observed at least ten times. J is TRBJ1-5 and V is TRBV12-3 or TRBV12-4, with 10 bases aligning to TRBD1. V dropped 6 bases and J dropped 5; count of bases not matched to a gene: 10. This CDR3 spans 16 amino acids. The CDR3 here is CASSFGTGEVYQPQHF. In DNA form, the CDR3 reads TGTGCCAGCAGCTTCGGGACAGGGGAGGTTTATCAGCCCCAGCATTTT.

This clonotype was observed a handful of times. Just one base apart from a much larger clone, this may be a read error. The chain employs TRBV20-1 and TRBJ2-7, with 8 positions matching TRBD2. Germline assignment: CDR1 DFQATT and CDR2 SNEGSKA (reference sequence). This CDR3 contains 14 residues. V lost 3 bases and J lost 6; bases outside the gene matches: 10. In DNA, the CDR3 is TGCAGTGCTAGGCCCTTTAGCGGGAACTCCGAGCAGTACTTC. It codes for CSARPFSGNSEQYF.